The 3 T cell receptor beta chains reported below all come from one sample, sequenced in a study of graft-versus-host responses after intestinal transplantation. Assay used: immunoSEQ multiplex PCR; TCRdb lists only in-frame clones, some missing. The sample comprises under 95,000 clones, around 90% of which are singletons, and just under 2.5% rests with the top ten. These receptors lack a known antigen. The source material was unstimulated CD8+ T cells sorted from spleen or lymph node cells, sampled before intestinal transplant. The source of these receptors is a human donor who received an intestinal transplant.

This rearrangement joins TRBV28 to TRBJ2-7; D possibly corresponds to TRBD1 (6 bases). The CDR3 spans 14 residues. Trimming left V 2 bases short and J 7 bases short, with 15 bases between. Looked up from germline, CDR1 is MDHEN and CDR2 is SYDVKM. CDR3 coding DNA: TGTGCCAGCAGTTTACGCATACAGGGTGAAGAGCAGTACTTC. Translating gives CASSLRIQGEEQYF.

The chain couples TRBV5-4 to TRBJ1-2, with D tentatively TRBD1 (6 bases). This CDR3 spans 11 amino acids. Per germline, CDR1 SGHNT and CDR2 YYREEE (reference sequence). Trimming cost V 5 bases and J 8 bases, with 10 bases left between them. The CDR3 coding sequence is TGTGCCAGCAGGAATAGGGGGGGCTACACCTTC. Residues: CASRNRGGYTF.

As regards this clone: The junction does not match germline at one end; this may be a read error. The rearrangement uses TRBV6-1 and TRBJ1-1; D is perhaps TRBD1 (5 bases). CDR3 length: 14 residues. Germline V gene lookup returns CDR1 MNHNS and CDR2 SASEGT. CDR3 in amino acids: CASSEAPGYTEAFF. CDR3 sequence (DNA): TGTGCCAGCAGCGAAGCGCCAGGGTACACTGAAGCTTTCTTT.